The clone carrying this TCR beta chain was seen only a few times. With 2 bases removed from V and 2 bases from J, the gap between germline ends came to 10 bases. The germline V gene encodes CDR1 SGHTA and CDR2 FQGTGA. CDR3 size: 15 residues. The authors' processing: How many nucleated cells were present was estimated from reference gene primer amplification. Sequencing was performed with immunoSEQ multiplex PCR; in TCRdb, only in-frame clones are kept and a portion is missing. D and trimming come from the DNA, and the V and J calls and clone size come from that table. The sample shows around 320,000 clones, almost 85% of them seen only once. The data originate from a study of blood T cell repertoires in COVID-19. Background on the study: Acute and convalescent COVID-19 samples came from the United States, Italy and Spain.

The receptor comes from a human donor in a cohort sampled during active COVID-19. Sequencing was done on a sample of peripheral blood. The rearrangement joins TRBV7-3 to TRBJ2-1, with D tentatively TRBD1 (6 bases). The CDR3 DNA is TGTGCCAGCAGCTTACTTCCAGGGGCCTACAATGAGCAGTTCTTC. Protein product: CASSLLPGAYNEQFF.